The clone carrying this T cell receptor beta chain was seen many times. Its target is unknown. Authors of the study amplified TCR beta CDR3 regions from RNA transcripts. When the TCR CDR3 underwent first-round RT-PCR, the HTBI primer set was used. MiXCR was run by TCRdb on the multiplex PCR reads, yielding one entry per CDR3 protein. The sample records more than 300,000 distinct CDR3 sequences, around 14% being singletons. This specimen belongs to a study of T cells in Graves' hyperthyroidism and ophthalmopathy. Findings of the study overall: Most expanded thyroid clonotypes above 0.001 also appeared in blood.

Exclusion followed for patients with uncontrolled infection, other autoimmune disease, pregnancy or lactation. Fresh peripheral blood, 7.5 to 10 ml, was the source of the PBMCs. V lost 4 bases to trimming and J lost 6 bases; unmatched junction nucleotides: 10. Germline CDR1 reads SEHNR; CDR2 reads FQNEAQ (reference sequence). The CDR3 has 15 residues. Sequencing was performed on blood. This chain uses TRBV7-9 with TRBJ2-7, with 9 bases matching TRBD1. The receptor's source is a woman aged 55-69 years with Graves' hyperthyroidism. In DNA, the CDR3 is TGTGCCAGCAGCTCACCCTTAGACAGGGGGGTCGAGCAGTACTTC. It encodes CASSSPLDRGVEQYF.